The present T cell receptor (beta chain) was sequenced within a study of early T cells in non-severe SARS-CoV-2 infection. With regard to this clonotype: The antigen is unknown.

Findings and caveats of the study: Anti-spike CD8 responses were favored by VDJdb matching, which missed private and CD4 specificities.

Unique molecular identifiers were added to individual cDNA molecules. TCRdb reanalysed the 5' RACE reads using MiXCR and keeps one entry per CDR3 protein. The table lists approximately 90,000 distinct CDR3 sequences, roughly 12% of them singletons. The material was whole blood, obtained at baseline. This TCR was sampled from an adult who was a healthcare worker with PCR-confirmed SARS-CoV-2 infection or an uninfected control (not recorded which).

The CDR3 DNA sequence: TGTGCCATCAGTGGAAAAGGGGCGAACACCGGGGAGCTGTTTTTT. Its translation is CAISGKGANTGELFF. The chain links TRBV10-3 to TRBJ2-2, with TRBD1 as a possible D gene (5 bases). V was cut by 4 bases and J by 0 bases, with 9 bases left in between. Germline CDR1 and CDR2: ENHRY and SYGVKD. There are 15 residues in the CDR3.